This T cell receptor beta chain was retrieved from a study of early T cells in non-severe SARS-CoV-2 infection. Germline loops: CDR1 SGHVS, CDR2 FQNEAQ. V trimming: 0 bases; J trimming: 6 bases; junction bases outside the gene matches: 12. The CDR3 has 19 amino acids. TCRdb independently ran MiXCR on the 5' RACE reads; one entry per CDR3 protein. The table has some 50,000 distinct CDR3 sequences, around 9.3% seen once. Here the sequenced sample was whole blood, taken at baseline. The chain recombines TRBV7-8 with TRBJ2-2; TRBD2 matches 11 bases. This sequence originates from an adult who was a healthcare worker with PCR-confirmed SARS-CoV-2 infection or an uninfected control (not recorded which). CDR3 nucleotide sequence: TGTGCCAGCAGCTTAGCTAGCGGGGGGGCCTGGGGCGGACCCGGGGAGCTGTTTTTT. This encodes CASSLASGGAWGGPGELFF.